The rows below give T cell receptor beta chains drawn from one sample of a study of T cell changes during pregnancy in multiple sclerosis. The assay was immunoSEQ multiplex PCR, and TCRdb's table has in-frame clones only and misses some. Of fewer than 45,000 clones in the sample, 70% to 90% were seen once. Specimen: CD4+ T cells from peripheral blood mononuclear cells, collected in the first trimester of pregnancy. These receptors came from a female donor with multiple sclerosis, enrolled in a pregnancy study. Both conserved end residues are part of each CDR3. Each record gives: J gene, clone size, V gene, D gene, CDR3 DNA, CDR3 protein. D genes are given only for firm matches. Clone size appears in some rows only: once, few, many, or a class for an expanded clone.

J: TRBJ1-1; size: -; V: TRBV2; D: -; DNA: TGTGCCAGCAGTGAAGATAAAGCTTTCTTT; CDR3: CASSEDKAFF
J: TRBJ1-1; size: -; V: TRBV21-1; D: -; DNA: TGTGCCAGCAGCAGATCGGGGGGCAACACTGAAGCTTTCTTT; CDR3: CASSRSGGNTEAFF
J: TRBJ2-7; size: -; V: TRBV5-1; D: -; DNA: TGCGCCAGCAGCGACCCCCCAGGCGGGCGGGAGCAGTACTTC; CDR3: CASSDPPGGREQYF
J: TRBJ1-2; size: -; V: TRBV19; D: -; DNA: TGTGCCAGTCATACAGGGCCAACCTTGGGTCCCTATGGCTACACCTTC; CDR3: CASHTGPTLGPYGYTF
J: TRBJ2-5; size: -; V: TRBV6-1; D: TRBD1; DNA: TGTGCCAGCAGTCTAAACAGGGGAAAGACCCAGTACTTC; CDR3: CASSLNRGKTQYF
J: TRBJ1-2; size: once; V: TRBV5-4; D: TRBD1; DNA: TGTGCCAGCAGTCCCGGACAGGGAGGAGGCTACACCTTC; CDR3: CASSPGQGGGYTF
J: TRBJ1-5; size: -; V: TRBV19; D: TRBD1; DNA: TGTGCCAGTAGTATCTTCGGGACAGGGAACCAGCCCCAGCATTTT; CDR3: CASSIFGTGNQPQHF
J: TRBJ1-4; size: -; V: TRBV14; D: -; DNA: TGTGCCAGCAGCCCTTGTCCCGGGTATAGAACTAATGAAAAACTGTTTTTT; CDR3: CASSPCPGYRTNEKLFF
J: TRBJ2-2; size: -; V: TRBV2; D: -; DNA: TGTGCCAGCATCAGGGAGAACACCGGGGAGCTGTTTTTT; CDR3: CASIRENTGELFF
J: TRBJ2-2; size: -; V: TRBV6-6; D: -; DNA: TGTGCCAGCAATCCCCTCGGACAGAAGAACACCGGGGAGCTGTTTTTT; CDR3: CASNPLGQKNTGELFF
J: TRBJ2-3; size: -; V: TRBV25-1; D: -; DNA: TGTGCCAGCAGTGATTCTGAGGGAACAGATACGCAGTATTTT; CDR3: CASSDSEGTDTQYF
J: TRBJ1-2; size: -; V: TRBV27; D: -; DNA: TGTGCCAGCGCTAATACGGGAAGCGGTGGCTACACCTTC; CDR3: CASANTGSGGYTF
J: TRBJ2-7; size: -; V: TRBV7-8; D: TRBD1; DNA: TGTGCCAGCAGCTGGACAGGGGGACCCTACGAGCAGTACTTC; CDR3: CASSWTGGPYEQYF
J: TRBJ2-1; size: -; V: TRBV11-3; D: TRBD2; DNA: TGTGCCAGCAGCTCTAGCGGGATGAGCTCCTACAATGAGCAGTTCTTC; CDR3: CASSSSGMSSYNEQFF
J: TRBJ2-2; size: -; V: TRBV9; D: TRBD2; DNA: TGTGCCAGCAGCGTTTCCGGGACTAGCCCCACCGGGGAGCTGTTTTTT; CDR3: CASSVSGTSPTGELFF
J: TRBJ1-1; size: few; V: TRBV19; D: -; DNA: TGTGCCAGTTCCAGAGAAGCTTTCTTT; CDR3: CASSREAFF
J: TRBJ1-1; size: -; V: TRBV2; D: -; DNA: TGTGCCAGCAGTGAATTAGGAGGCATGAACACTGAAGCTTTCTTT; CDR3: CASSELGGMNTEAFF
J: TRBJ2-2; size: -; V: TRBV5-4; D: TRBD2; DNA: TGTGCCAGCAGCACGAGGACTAGCGGGAGGGCAGGCACCGGGGAGCTGTTTTTT; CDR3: CASSTRTSGRAGTGELFF
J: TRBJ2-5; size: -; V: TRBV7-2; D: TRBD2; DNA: TGTGCCAGCAGCCCCCAGACGCGGGAGGGAGAGACCCAGTACTTC; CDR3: CASSPQTREGETQYF
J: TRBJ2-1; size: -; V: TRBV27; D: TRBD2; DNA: TGTGCCAGCAAACGACCGGGACTAGCGGATGCCTACAATGAGCAGTTCTTC; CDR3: CASKRPGLADAYNEQFF
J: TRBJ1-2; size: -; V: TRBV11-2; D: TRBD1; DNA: TGTGCCAGCAGACCACTCAGGGGGCCAAGTGCTTATGGCTACACCTTC; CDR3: CASRPLRGPSAYGYTF
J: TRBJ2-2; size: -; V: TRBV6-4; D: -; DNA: TGTGCCAGCAGTGCCCAGGAATACACCGGGGAGCTGTTTTTT; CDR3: CASSAQEYTGELFF
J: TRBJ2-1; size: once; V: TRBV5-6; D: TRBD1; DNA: TGTGCCAGCAGCGGTCTCGGGGACAGTATCTACAATGAGCAGTTCTTC; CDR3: CASSGLGDSIYNEQFF
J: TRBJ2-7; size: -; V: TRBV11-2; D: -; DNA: TGTGCCAGCAGCTTAAAAACCAGGGCGGAGAACGAGCAGTACTTC; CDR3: CASSLKTRAENEQYF
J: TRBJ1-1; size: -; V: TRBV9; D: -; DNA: TGTGCCAGCAGCGTAGTCTCTGACACTGAAGCTTTCTTT; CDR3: CASSVVSDTEAFF
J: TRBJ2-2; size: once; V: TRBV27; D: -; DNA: TGTGCCAGCAAAGTTGCAGGGGTTCATACCGGGGAGCTGTTTTTT; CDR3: CASKVAGVHTGELFF
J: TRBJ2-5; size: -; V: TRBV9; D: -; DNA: TGTGCCAGCAGCCCCTCGACAGGCAGGGCGGAGACCCAGTACTTC; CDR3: CASSPSTGRAETQYF
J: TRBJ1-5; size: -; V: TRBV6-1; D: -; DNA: TGTGCCAGCATGATGAGGGGGTTGGGCAATCAGCCCCAGCATTTT; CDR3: CASMMRGLGNQPQHF
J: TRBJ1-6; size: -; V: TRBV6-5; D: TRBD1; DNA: TGTGCCAGCAGTTACTCTCGGACAGGGGATTCACCCCTCCACTTT; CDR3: CASSYSRTGDSPLHF
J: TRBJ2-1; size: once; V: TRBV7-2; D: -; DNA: TGTGCCAGCAGACCACCGGGACTGCTATACAATGAGCAGTTCTTC; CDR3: CASRPPGLLYNEQFF
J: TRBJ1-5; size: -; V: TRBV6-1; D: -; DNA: TGTGCCAGCGCCTGGACAGTGGGGGGCAATCAGCCCCAGCATTTT; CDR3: CASAWTVGGNQPQHF
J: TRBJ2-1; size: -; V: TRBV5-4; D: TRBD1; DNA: TGTGCCAGCAGCACCCCGACAGGGGCCTACAATGAGCAGTTCTTC; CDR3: CASSTPTGAYNEQFF
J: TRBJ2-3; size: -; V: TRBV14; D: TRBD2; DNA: TGTGCCAGCAGCCAAGTGGCGGGAGGGTTCACAGATACGCAGTATTTT; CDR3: CASSQVAGGFTDTQYF
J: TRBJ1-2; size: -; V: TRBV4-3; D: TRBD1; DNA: TGCGCCAGCAGCCAAGGGACAGGGTCGCTTGGCTACACCTTC; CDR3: CASSQGTGSLGYTF
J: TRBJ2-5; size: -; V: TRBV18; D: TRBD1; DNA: TGTGCCAGCTCACCGGGACAGGGGAGGAGTCAGTACTTC; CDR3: CASSPGQGRSQYF
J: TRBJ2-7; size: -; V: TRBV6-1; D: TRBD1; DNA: TGTGCCAGCAGACGGGACCCGGGACAGGGGGGCGAGCAGTACTTC; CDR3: CASRRDPGQGGEQYF
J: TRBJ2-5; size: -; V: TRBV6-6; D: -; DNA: TGTGCCAGCAGTTACTCGTTAACAACCCAAGAGACCCAGTACTTC; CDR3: CASSYSLTTQETQYF
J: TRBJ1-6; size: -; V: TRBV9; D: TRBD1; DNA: TGTGCCAGCAGCGTAGTCGACAGGGCTAGCTCACCCCTCCACTTT; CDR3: CASSVVDRASSPLHF
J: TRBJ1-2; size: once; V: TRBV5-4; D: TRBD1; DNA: TGTGCCAGCAGCCGGGACAGGGTCGAGGATGGCTACACCTTC; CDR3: CASSRDRVEDGYTF
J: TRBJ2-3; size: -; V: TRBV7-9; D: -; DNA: TGTGCCAGCAGCATATCAGATACGCAGTATTTT; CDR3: CASSISDTQYF
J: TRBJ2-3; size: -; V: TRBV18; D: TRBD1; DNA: TGTGCCAGCTCACCAGCAGGGGGTGATAGCACAGATACGCAGTATTTT; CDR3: CASSPAGGDSTDTQYF
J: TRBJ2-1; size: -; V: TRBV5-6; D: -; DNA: TGTGCCAGCAGCGGGGCGGCGGGGATTGGCAATGAGCAGTTCTTC; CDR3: CASSGAAGIGNEQFF
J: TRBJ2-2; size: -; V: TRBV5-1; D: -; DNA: TGCGCCACCCGGTTAGGACAGAACACCGGGGAGCTGTTTTTT; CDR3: CATRLGQNTGELFF
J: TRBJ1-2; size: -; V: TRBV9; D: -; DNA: TGTGCCAGCAGCGTAGCAACACCCACCTTC; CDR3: CASSVATPTF
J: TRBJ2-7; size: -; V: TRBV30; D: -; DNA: TGTGCCTGGACGGGGAAAATTTCCTACGAGCAGTACTTC; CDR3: CAWTGKISYEQYF